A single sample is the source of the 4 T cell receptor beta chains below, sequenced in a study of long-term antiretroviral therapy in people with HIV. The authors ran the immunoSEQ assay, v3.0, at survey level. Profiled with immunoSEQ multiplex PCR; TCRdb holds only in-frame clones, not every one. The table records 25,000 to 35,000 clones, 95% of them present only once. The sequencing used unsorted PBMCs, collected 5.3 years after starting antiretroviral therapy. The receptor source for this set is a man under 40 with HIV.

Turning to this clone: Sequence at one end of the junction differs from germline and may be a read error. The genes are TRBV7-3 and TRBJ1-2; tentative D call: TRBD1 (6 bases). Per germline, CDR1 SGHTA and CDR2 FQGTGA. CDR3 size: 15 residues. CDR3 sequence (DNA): TGTGCCAGCAGCCTCGTGGGAGGGGGTAGATATGGCTATACCTTC. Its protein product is CASSLVGGGRYGYTF.

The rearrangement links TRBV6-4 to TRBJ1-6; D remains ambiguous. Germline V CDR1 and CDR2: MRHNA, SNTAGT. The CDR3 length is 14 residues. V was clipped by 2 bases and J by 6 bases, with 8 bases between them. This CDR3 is CASSDGQVNSPLHF. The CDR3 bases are TGTGCCAGCAGTGACGGGCAGGTTAATTCACCCCTCCACTTT.

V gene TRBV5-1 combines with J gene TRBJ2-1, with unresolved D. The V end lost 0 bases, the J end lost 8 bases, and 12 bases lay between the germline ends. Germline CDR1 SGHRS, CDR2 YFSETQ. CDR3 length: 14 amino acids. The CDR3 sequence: CASSLARGVDEQFF. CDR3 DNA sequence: TGCGCCAGCAGCTTGGCCAGAGGCGTGGATGAGCAGTTCTTC. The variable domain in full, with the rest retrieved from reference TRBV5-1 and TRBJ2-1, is KAGVTQTPRYLIKTRGQQVTLSCSPISGHRSVSWYQQTPGQGLQFLFEYFSETQRNKGNFPGRFSGRQFSNSRSEMNVSTLELGDSALYLCASSLARGVDEQFFGPGTRLTVL.

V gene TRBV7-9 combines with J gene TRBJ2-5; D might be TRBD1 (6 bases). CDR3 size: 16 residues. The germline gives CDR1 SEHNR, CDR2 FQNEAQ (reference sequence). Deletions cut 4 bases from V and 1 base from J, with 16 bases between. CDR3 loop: CASSSFNRAFQETQYF. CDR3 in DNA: TGTGCCAGCAGCTCCTTTAACAGGGCCTTCCAAGAGACCCAGTACTTC.